This T cell receptor beta chain was captured in a study of memory CD8 T cells in hepatitis C reinfection. Study-wide context: HCV reinfection meant a positive HCV RNA test after two negative tests at least 60 days apart. Study outcomes and limitations: Conclusions on public clonotypes and secondary clearance were not definitive with a handful of donors.

Produced via immunoSEQ multiplex PCR; TCRdb's table is partial and in-frame only. Of some 46,000 clones listed, roughly 87% are singletons. This sample's time point: late/post reinfection, 12 to 24 weeks after detection. Sorted cells were sequenced directly ex vivo without any in vitro expansion. Total naive CD8 T cells were sorted as viable CD3+ CD8+ CD45RO- cells from two donors. Germline trimming cut 2 bases from V and 4 bases from J; bases unmatched to any gene: 5. Per the germline V gene, CDR1 is SGHTA and CDR2 is FQGNSA. The CDR3 loop spans 16 amino acids. This clone was seen a single time. The target antigen is unknown.

The clonotype comes from a man younger than 35 with hepatitis C virus infection. Input material: naive CD8+ T cells sorted from blood. The chain uses TRBV7-2 and TRBJ2-2; 9 nucleotides match TRBD2. The CDR3 nucleotides are TGTGCCAGCAGCTTATCTAGCGGGACGTTCACCGGGGAGCTGTTTTTT. This sequence encodes CASSLSSGTFTGELFF.